This TCR beta chain was found in a study of identifying expanded T cells in peripheral blood. TCRdb's copy holds only in-frame clones and misses some; the assay was immunoSEQ multiplex PCR. In the table there are over 85,000 clones, about 87% of which are singletons. The specimen was blood. The TCR comes from a person aged 18 to 75 in good health.

This CDR3 reads CASSYSENYGYTF. The DNA for the CDR3 is TGTGCCAGCAGTTACAGTGAAAACTATGGCTACACCTTC. This rearrangement joins TRBV6-5 to TRBJ1-2, with D hard to call. From germline, CDR1 is MNHEY and CDR2 SVGAGI. The CDR3 consists of 13 residues. V was clipped by 2 bases and J by 2 bases, with 6 bases between them.